This is a list of T cell receptor beta chains from one sample in a study of blood T cells in healthy people across ages. TCRdb itself ran the 5' RACE reads through MiXCR, one entry per CDR3 protein. This table holds about 680,000 distinct CDR3 sequences, around 45% found once. Sequencing input: blood. These TCRs come from a woman aged 60-75 years in good health. Each CDR3 is given with its conserved first and last residue. D genes are given only for firm matches. Size tells how often a clone was seen (once, few, many) or the class of an expanded clone, and some rows leave it out.

size: few
V: TRBV6-6
D: TRBD2
J: TRBJ2-1
DNA: TGTGCCAGCAGCTCCTCCGATAGCGGGAGATCTTACAATGAGCAGTTCTTC
CDR3: CASSSSDSGRSYNEQFF

size: few
V: TRBV29-1
D: TRBD2
J: TRBJ2-5
DNA: TGCAGCGAACGACTAGCGGGAGGACAGACCCAGTACTTC
CDR3: CSERLAGGQTQYF

size: few
V: TRBV12-3/TRBV12-4
D: .
J: TRBJ1-1
DNA: TGTGCCAGCAGTTTAAGGGAGATCGGAGCTTTCTTT
CDR3: CASSLREIGAFF

size: .
V: TRBV7-3
D: TRBD2
J: TRBJ2-1
DNA: TGTGCCAGCAGCTTATGGCCCACTAGCGGACATGAGCAGTTCTTC
CDR3: CASSLWPTSGHEQFF

size: few
V: TRBV5-1
D: TRBD2
J: TRBJ2-6
DNA: TGCGCCAGCAGACTCAGCGGGACGTCTGGGGCCAACGTCCTGACTTTC
CDR3: CASRLSGTSGANVLTF

size: .
V: TRBV20-1
D: .
J: TRBJ1-2
DNA: TGCAGTGCTACCCTTCCGAAGGGCTACACCTTC
CDR3: CSATLPKGYTF

size: .
V: TRBV28
D: TRBD1
J: TRBJ2-3
DNA: TGTGCCAGCAGCACCAGCCGGGACAGAGTCGCAGATACGCAGTATTTT
CDR3: CASSTSRDRVADTQYF

size: few
V: TRBV7-6
D: TRBD1
J: TRBJ2-7
DNA: TGTGCCAGCAGCCCGAGACCGACAGGGATGGACGAGCAGTACTTC
CDR3: CASSPRPTGMDEQYF

size: once
V: TRBV24-1
D: .
J: TRBJ2-1
DNA: TGTGCCACCAGTGACCCAGGCTCCGCTCGGGATGAGCAGTTCTTC
CDR3: CATSDPGSARDEQFF

size: few
V: TRBV3-1
D: TRBD2
J: TRBJ2-1
DNA: TGTGCCAGCGAAGGGCTAGCGGGGTTCTACAATGAGCAGTTCTTC
CDR3: CASEGLAGFYNEQFF

size: .
V: TRBV3-1
D: TRBD2
J: TRBJ2-5
DNA: TGCGCCAGCAGCCAAGACCCCGGGGTAGCGGGAGGCCACCAAGAGACCCAGTACTTC
CDR3: CASSQDPGVAGGHQETQYF

size: .
V: TRBV27
D: .
J: TRBJ1-2
DNA: TGTGCCAGCAGTTTATCGGTAGGGTTTTCCGGCTACACCTTC
CDR3: CASSLSVGFSGYTF

size: many
V: TRBV9
D: TRBD2
J: TRBJ2-5
DNA: TGTGCCAGCAGCGTTCTAGCGGGAGGGGGGACAGAGACCCAGTACTTC
CDR3: CASSVLAGGGTETQYF

size: .
V: TRBV12-3/TRBV12-4
D: TRBD1
J: TRBJ1-2
DNA: TGTGCCAGCAGTTCACAGGGACAGATCTATGGCTACACCTTC
CDR3: CASSSQGQIYGYTF

size: few
V: TRBV11-1
D: TRBD2
J: TRBJ2-3
DNA: TGTGCCAGCAGCCGATCCCTCCGGTGGGGACTAGCGGGAGGCACAGATACGCAGTATTTT
CDR3: CASSRSLRWGLAGGTDTQYF

size: few
V: TRBV29-1
D: .
J: TRBJ1-2
DNA: TGCAGCGCACTAGGAGGGCAGTTCTATGGCTACACCTTC
CDR3: CSALGGQFYGYTF

size: .
V: TRBV3-1
D: .
J: TRBJ2-1
DNA: TGTGCCAGCAGCCAAGTTACTAGTCAGAATGAGCAGTTCTTC
CDR3: CASSQVTSQNEQFF

size: .
V: TRBV20-1
D: TRBD2
J: TRBJ2-1
DNA: TGCAGTGCTAGGCCTCTAGCGGGAGAAGGGTCTGAGCAGTTCTTC
CDR3: CSARPLAGEGSEQFF

size: .
V: TRBV12-3/TRBV12-4
D: TRBD2
J: TRBJ2-1
DNA: TGTGCCAGCAGTTCCCGGACTAGCGGGAGGGCCAGTGAGCAGTTCTTC
CDR3: CASSSRTSGRASEQFF

size: once
V: TRBV10-3
D: TRBD2
J: TRBJ2-5
DNA: TGTGCCACCAGAGCGGGATCAGCCAATGAGCAGTACTTC
CDR3: CATRAGSANEQYF

size: few
V: TRBV3-1
D: .
J: TRBJ2-3
DNA: TGTGCCAGCAGCCCACAGGAGGTTCCAGATACGCAGTATTTT
CDR3: CASSPQEVPDTQYF

size: .
V: TRBV3-1
D: .
J: TRBJ1-1
DNA: TGTGCCAGCAGCAAATACAGGGCTGGGAACACTGAAGCTTTCTTT
CDR3: CASSKYRAGNTEAFF

size: .
V: TRBV7-3
D: .
J: TRBJ2-2
DNA: TGTGCCAGCAGCACGCCCGCAAACGGGGAGCTGTTTTTT
CDR3: CASSTPANGELFF

size: .
V: TRBV27
D: .
J: TRBJ2-7
DNA: TGTGCCAGCAGTTTTAGGGCTAGTCTCACCTACGAGCAGTACTTC
CDR3: CASSFRASLTYEQYF

size: .
V: TRBV7-8
D: TRBD2
J: TRBJ2-1
DNA: TGTGCCAGCAGCAGAGGGACTAGCGGGAGTTCTTACAATGGGCAGTTCTTC
CDR3: CASSRGTSGSSYNGQFF

size: .
V: TRBV27
D: .
J: TRBJ2-3
DNA: TGTGCCAGCAGTTGGGGCAGGGGTAGAGATACGCAGTATTTT
CDR3: CASSWGRGRDTQYF

size: .
V: TRBV20-1
D: .
J: TRBJ1-2
DNA: TGCAGTGCTAGAGATACAAGAGGGGGGTCGGCTGGCTACACCTTC
CDR3: CSARDTRGGSAGYTF

size: .
V: TRBV6-4
D: TRBD2
J: TRBJ2-3
DNA: TGTGCCAGCAGTGACTCCGGGACTAGCGTTAATACGCAGTATTTT
CDR3: CASSDSGTSVNTQYF

size: .
V: TRBV4-1
D: .
J: TRBJ1-2
DNA: TGCGCCAGCAGCCAAGGGGTGGCCAGGGGCCGTGGTGGCTACACCTTC
CDR3: CASSQGVARGRGGYTF

size: few
V: TRBV27
D: .
J: TRBJ1-1
DNA: TGTGCCAGCAGTTTATCTTACACGCGCGAAGCTTTCTTT
CDR3: CASSLSYTREAFF

size: .
V: TRBV4-2
D: TRBD1
J: TRBJ2-5
DNA: TGTGCCAGCAGCCAAGAGGGACAGCAGACCAACAATGAGCAGTACTTC
CDR3: CASSQEGQQTNNEQYF

size: .
V: TRBV7-2
D: .
J: TRBJ1-1
DNA: TGTGCCGGCAGCTTAGGCGGGTACAGGAACACTGAAGCTTTCTTT
CDR3: CAGSLGGYRNTEAFF

size: .
V: TRBV27
D: .
J: TRBJ2-1
DNA: TGTGCCAGCAAGGGGGGGTGGCATGAGCAGTTCTTC
CDR3: CASKGGWHEQFF

size: .
V: TRBV3-1
D: TRBD1
J: TRBJ2-3
DNA: TGTACCAGCAGTCGGGACAGGGCAGCAGATACGCAGTATTTT
CDR3: CTSSRDRAADTQYF

size: .
V: TRBV11-2
D: TRBD2
J: TRBJ2-5
DNA: TGTGCCAGCAGCCCCTCTAGCGGGAGTTTCGTAGGGACCCAGTACTTC
CDR3: CASSPSSGSFVGTQYF

size: once
V: TRBV23-1
D: TRBD1
J: TRBJ2-1
DNA: TGCGCCAGCAGTCAAGACGACAGGGGGGCTTACAATGAGCAGTTCTTC
CDR3: CASSQDDRGAYNEQFF

size: .
V: TRBV29-1
D: TRBD2
J: TRBJ2-7
DNA: TGCAGCGTGACGGGACTAGCGCTCGTTGGCGAGCAGTACTTC
CDR3: CSVTGLALVGEQYF

size: .
V: TRBV2
D: .
J: TRBJ1-2
DNA: TGTGCCAGCAGTGAGGGGCAGGGAGTCTATGGCTACACCTTC
CDR3: CASSEGQGVYGYTF

size: .
V: TRBV2
D: .
J: TRBJ2-4
DNA: TGTGCCAGCAGTGCGCAGATTGGGCAGTACTTC
CDR3: CASSAQIGQYF

size: once
V: TRBV5-6
D: TRBD1
J: TRBJ2-1
DNA: TGTGCCAGCAGCCCAGCCGGGACAGCTTACAATGAGCAGTTCTTC
CDR3: CASSPAGTAYNEQFF

size: .
V: TRBV4-1
D: TRBD1
J: TRBJ2-1
DNA: TGCGCCAGCAGACGGACAGGGAACAATGAGCAGTTCTTC
CDR3: CASRRTGNNEQFF

size: .
V: TRBV7-2
D: .
J: TRBJ1-1
DNA: TGTGCCAGCAGGCCGGGGTACAGGTCCCGGAACACTGAAGCTTTCTTT
CDR3: CASRPGYRSRNTEAFF

size: once
V: TRBV5-1
D: .
J: TRBJ2-7
DNA: TGCGCCAGCAGCTTTTTCGGACTTCAGAACGCCGAGCAGTACTTC
CDR3: CASSFFGLQNAEQYF

size: few
V: TRBV4-3
D: .
J: TRBJ2-5
DNA: TGCGCCAGCAGCCAAGTTTATAGTAACAATGAGCAGTACTTC
CDR3: CASSQVYSNNEQYF

size: .
V: TRBV4-3
D: .
J: TRBJ2-2
DNA: TGCGCCAGCAGCCAAAAGCGATCGTACACCGGGGAGCTGTTTTTT
CDR3: CASSQKRSYTGELFF

size: many
V: TRBV7-2
D: TRBD1
J: TRBJ2-5
DNA: TGTGCCAGCAGCTTAGGCACAGGGGTTCTCCAAGAGACCCAGTACTTC
CDR3: CASSLGTGVLQETQYF